The next 18 T cell receptor beta chains were all read from a single sample in a study of Graves' ophthalmopathy and Graves' hyperthyroidism. TCR beta CDR3 amplification used RNA transcripts. HTBI primers served in a first-round RT-PCR, which a second-round multiplex PCR followed. TCRdb used MiXCR to reprocess the multiplex PCR reads, holding one entry per CDR3 protein. The table lists 500,000 to 800,000 distinct CDR3 sequences, roughly two fifths of them singletons, with more than 3% in the top ten. Sequenced input: peripheral blood. These receptors originate from an adult man with Graves' ophthalmopathy.

Many counts were recorded for this clonotype. This chain joins TRBV7-2 and TRBJ2-5; TRBD1 is a possible D gene (6 bases). Trimming took 1 base from V and 5 from J, leaving 17 bases between them. Germline V gene lookup returns CDR1 SGHTA and CDR2 FQGNSA. The CDR3 runs to 16 residues. CDR3 nucleotide sequence: TGTGCCAGCAGCTTAGGAGGAGCCAGGGGTCTGGAGACCCAGTACTTC. Encoded protein: CASSLGGARGLETQYF.

This clonotype was detected many times. The chain couples TRBV20-1 to TRBJ1-1; the D is unclear. Germline V gene data show CDR1 as DFQATT and CDR2 as SNEGSKA (reference sequence). The CDR3 totals 13 residues. V was clipped by 5 bases and J by 5 bases, with 15 bases between them. The CDR3 protein is CSAVWGGGTEAFF. CDR3 nucleotide sequence: TGCAGTGCTGTTTGGGGTGGAGGGACTGAAGCTTTCTTT.

The sample holds many counts of this clonotype. This sequence joins TRBV24-1 and TRBJ1-1, with 8 bases lining up with TRBD1. J was trimmed by 9 bases and V by 3 bases; bases with no gene match: 5. This CDR3 has 13 amino acids. The germline V gene has CDR1 KGHDR and CDR2 SFDVKD. The CDR3 reads CATSDPGQGKAFF. The CDR3 nucleotides read TGTGCCACCAGTGATCCAGGACAGGGTAAAGCTTTCTTT.

Notes on this clonotype: A much bigger clone sits one base away, suggesting this may be a read error. The gene calls are TRBV5-1 and TRBJ1-2; D gene ambiguous. The CDR3 runs to 14 residues. The V end was cut by 5 bases, the J end by 4 bases, with 15 bases between. Germline CDR1 is SGHRS and CDR2 is YFSETQ. The CDR3 bases are TGCGCCAGCAGACCAGGCGGGGTCTTCTATGGCTACACCTTC. Its protein product is CASRPGGVFYGYTF.

Comment on this clonotype: One base away lies a much larger clone, so this may be a sequencing read error. The V call is TRBV5-6, the J call TRBJ2-5; D gene ambiguous. Trimming left V 0 bases short and J 7 bases short, with 10 bases between. The CDR3 totals 13 residues. CDR1 and CDR2 from the germline V gene are SGHDT and YYEEEE. CDR3 bases: TGTGCCAGCAGCTTGGACTCGGAGTGGACCCAGTACTTC. As protein: CASSLDSEWTQYF.

The chain joins TRBV25-1 to TRBJ1-4; a weak D match, TRBD1 (5 bases). V lost 6 bases and J lost 3, with 8 bases in between. The germline V gene encodes CDR1 MGHDK and CDR2 SYGVNS. This CDR3 is built from 13 residues. The DNA for the CDR3 is TGTGCCAGCAGGTCGGGGGCTAATGAAAAACTGTTTTTT. It is translated as CASRSGANEKLFF.

Comment on this clonotype: At one end, the junction sequence differs from germline, possibly due to a read error. This chain links TRBV24-1 with TRBJ2-5; tentative D call: TRBD2 (5 bases). The CDR3 is 14 residues long. Germline V gene data show CDR1 as KGHDR and CDR2 as SFDVKD. The CDR3 spells CASSPWDEGKTQYF. CDR3 nucleotide sequence: TGTGCCAGCAGTCCGTGGGATGAGGGAAAGACCCAGTACTTC.

The V gene is TRBV15, the J gene TRBJ2-5, with a tentative D call TRBD1 (5 bases). Trimming stripped 3 bases from V and 11 bases from J, with 19 bases between. Germline assignment: CDR1 LNHNV and CDR2 YYDKDF (reference sequence). The CDR3 sequence is 14 residues long. This chain's CDR3 is CATSSLIQGQRQYF. CDR3 nucleotides: TGTGCCACCAGCAGCTTGATTCAGGGTCAGAGGCAGTACTTC. The variable domain in full, completed from reference TRBV15 and TRBJ2-5, reads DAMVIQNPRYQVTQFGKPVTLSCSQTLNHNVMYWYQQKSSQAPKLLFHYYDKDFNNEADTPDNFQSRRPNTSFCFLDIRSPGLGDTAMYLCATSSLIQGQRQYFGPGTRLLVL.

This clonotype was seen more than once but under ten times. This could be a read error, since a much larger clone is one nucleotide away. The chain links TRBV19 to TRBJ1-5; 7 positions match TRBD1. This CDR3 is built from 15 residues. Germline CDR1 reads LNHDA; CDR2 reads SQIVND (reference sequence). CDR3 in amino acids: CATSRGAYSSQPQHF. The CDR3 coding sequence is TGTGCCACCTCCAGGGGGGCTTATAGCAGTCAGCCCCAGCATTTT.

This clonotype turned up a few times. At one end, the junction sequence differs from germline, possibly due to a read error. The chain joins TRBV19 to TRBJ2-7; 11 bases are a match to TRBD2. The germline CDR1 and CDR2 sequences are LNHDA and SQIVND (reference sequence). This CDR3 has 14 amino acids. The CDR3: CASSRLAGSYEQCF. The CDR3 DNA is TGTGCCAGTAGCAGACTAGCGGGGTCCTACGAGCAGTGCTTC.

This clonotype was seen ten or more times. The chain combines TRBV12-3 or TRBV12-4 with TRBJ2-6; 8 bases map to TRBD1. V was clipped by 7 bases and J by 1 base; unmatched bases: 0. The CDR3 runs 14 residues. The CDR3 DNA sequence: TGTGCCAGCAACAGGGGGTCTGGGGCCAACGTCCTGACTTTC. Protein product: CASNRGSGANVLTF.

This clonotype was found once. This may come from a read error, since a much larger clone is one base off. This chain joins TRBV15 and TRBJ2-5, with 8 bases fitting TRBD2. Germline V gene lookup returns CDR1 LNHNV and CDR2 YYDKDF (reference sequence). Trimming took 0 bases from V and 8 from J; bases not matched to a gene: 14. The CDR3 is made up of 17 amino acids. The CDR3 bases are TGTGCCACCAGCAGAGATCGGGCGTCTAGCGGGTTAGATACCCAGTACTTC. It specifies CATSRDRASSGLDTQYF.

This chain connects TRBV15 to TRBJ2-5; D call uncertain. With the DNA end fitting TRBJ2-1 better, the J assignment may be wrong. Germline CDR1 and CDR2: LNHNV and YYDKDF (reference sequence). CDR3 size: 13 residues. CDR3 DNA sequence: TGTGCCACCAGCAGAGTACGCAACAATGAGCAGTTCTTC. The encoded protein is CATSRVRNNEQFF.

The rearrangement uses TRBV4-1 and TRBJ2-7; tentatively, D is TRBD1 (5 bases). CDR3 length: 14 amino acids. V gave up 2 bases and J gave up 4 bases, with 12 bases separating them. Looked up from germline, CDR1 is MGHRA and CDR2 is YSYEKL. In DNA form, the CDR3 reads TGCGCCAGCAGCCAAAGCCAGGGATTATACGAGCAGTACTTC. Its translation is CASSQSQGLYEQYF.

The chain combines TRBV11-2 with TRBJ1-5, with D maybe TRBD1 (6 bases). The CDR3 loop spans 14 amino acids. V lost 2 bases and J 7 bases, leaving 12 bases between the germline ends. Germline loops: CDR1 SGHAT, CDR2 FQNNGV. The CDR3 DNA follows: TGTGCCAGCAGCTTAACACAGGGAGGGCAGCCCCAGCATTTT. This sequence encodes CASSLTQGGQPQHF.

This clonotype was seen ten or more times. This chain joins TRBV11-2 and TRBJ2-5; 10 bases agree with TRBD1. V shed 2 bases and J 7 bases; nucleotides not matched to a gene: 7. The CDR3 sequence is 15 residues long. Germline CDR1 SGHAT, CDR2 FQNNGV. CDR3 sequence: CASSLSGTGEGTQYF. In nucleotides, the CDR3 is TGTGCCAGCAGCTTATCCGGGACAGGGGAGGGGACCCAGTACTTC.

The table lists this clonotype with many counts. This chain connects TRBV19 to TRBJ1-5, with TRBD1 as a possible D gene (5 bases). The germline CDR1 and CDR2 sequences are LNHDA and SQIVND (reference sequence). The CDR3 is 14 residues long. V was cut by 7 bases and J by 0 bases, with 10 bases left in between. CDR3 coding DNA: TGTGCCAGTACTGGACATATTAGCAATCAGCCCCAGCATTTT. It translates to CASTGHISNQPQHF.

This clonotype was observed many times. The chain joins TRBV7-9 to TRBJ2-7; TRBD1 matches 7 bases. V gave up 5 bases and J gave up 3 bases; unmatched junction bases: 7. The CDR3 extends over 14 amino acids. Germline V gene data show CDR1 as SEHNR and CDR2 as FQNEAQ (reference sequence). CDR3 protein: CASSLRTGFYEQYF. CDR3 in DNA: TGTGCCAGCAGCCTAAGGACAGGCTTCTACGAGCAGTACTTC.